The sequence of this T cell receptor beta chain was determined in a study of cytomegalovirus exposure and HLA in healthy donors. Study-wide context: From HLA-typed donors, an early data release held about 92 million unique TCRs.

The donors (healthy individuals) were bone marrow donors. Trimming pared 7 bases from V and 0 bases from J, leaving 9 bases between. The CDR3 has 14 amino acids. Germline V gene sequence: CDR1 MDHEN, CDR2 SYDVKM. Whole-study findings and limits: Sequences of the TCR beta chain were said to predict the HLA-A and HLA-B alleles of most subjects accurately.

The PCR was carried out with 60 Vbeta primers and 13 Jbeta primers. Assay: immunoSEQ multiplex PCR; the TCRdb copy retains only in-frame clones and omits some. The table records roughly 90,000 clones, around 79% of them present only once. On this clone: Its target is not known.

The TCR comes from a woman between 40 and 55 years old in good health and CMV-seropositive. Sequences were obtained from PBMCs. The chain is built from TRBV28 and TRBJ1-4, with D possibly being TRBD1 (5 bases). The CDR3 coding sequence is TGTGCCAGCAAGGGGCTTGCAACTAATGAAAAACTGTTTTTT. Protein product: CASKGLATNEKLFF. Combining the CDR3 with reference TRBV28 and TRBJ1-4 gives the whole variable domain DVKVTQSSRYLVKRTGEKVFLECVQDMDHENMFWYRQDPGLGLRLIYFSYDVKMKEKGDIPEGYSVSREKKERFSLILESASTNQTSMYLCASKGLATNEKLFFGSGTQLSVL.